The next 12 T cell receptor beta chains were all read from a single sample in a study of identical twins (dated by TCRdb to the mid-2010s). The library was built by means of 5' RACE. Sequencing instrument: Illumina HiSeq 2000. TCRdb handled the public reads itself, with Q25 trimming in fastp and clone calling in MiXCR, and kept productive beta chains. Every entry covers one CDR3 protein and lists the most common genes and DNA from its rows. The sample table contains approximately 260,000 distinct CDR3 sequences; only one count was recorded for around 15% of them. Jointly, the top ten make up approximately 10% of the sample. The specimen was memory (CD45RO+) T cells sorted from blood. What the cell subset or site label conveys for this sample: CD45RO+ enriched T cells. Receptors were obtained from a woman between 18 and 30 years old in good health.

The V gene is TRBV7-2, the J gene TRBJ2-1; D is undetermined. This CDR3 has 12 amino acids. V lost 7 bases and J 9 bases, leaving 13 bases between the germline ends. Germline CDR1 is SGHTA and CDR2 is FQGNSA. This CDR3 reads CASISGSREQFF. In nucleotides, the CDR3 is TGTGCCAGCATTTCCGGATCACGTGAGCAGTTCTTC. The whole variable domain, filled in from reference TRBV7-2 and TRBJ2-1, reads GAGVSQSPSNKVTEKGKDVELRCDPISGHTALYWYRQSLGQGLEFLIYFQGNSAPDKSGLPSDRFSAERTGGSVSTLTIQRTQQEDSAVYLCASISGSREQFFGPGTRLTVL.

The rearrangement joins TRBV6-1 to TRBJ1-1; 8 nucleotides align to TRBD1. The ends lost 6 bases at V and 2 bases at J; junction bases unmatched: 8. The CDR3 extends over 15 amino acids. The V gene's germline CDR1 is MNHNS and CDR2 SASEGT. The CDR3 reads CASRIQGGLNTEAFF. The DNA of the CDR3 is TGTGCCAGCAGGATACAGGGGGGCCTAAACACTGAAGCTTTCTTT.

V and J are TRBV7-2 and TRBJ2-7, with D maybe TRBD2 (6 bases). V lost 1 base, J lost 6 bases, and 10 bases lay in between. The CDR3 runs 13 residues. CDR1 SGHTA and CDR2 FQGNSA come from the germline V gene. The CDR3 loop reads CASSLGGGTEQYF. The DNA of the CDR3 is TGTGCCAGCAGCTTAGGGGGAGGTACCGAGCAGTACTTC. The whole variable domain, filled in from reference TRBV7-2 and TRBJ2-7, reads GAGVSQSPSNKVTEKGKDVELRCDPISGHTALYWYRQSLGQGLEFLIYFQGNSAPDKSGLPSDRFSAERTGGSVSTLTIQRTQQEDSAVYLCASSLGGGTEQYFGPGTRLTVT.

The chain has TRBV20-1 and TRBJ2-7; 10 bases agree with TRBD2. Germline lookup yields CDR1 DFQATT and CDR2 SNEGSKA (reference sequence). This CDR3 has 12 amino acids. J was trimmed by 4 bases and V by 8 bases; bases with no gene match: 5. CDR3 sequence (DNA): TGCAGTTTTGTTAGCGGGAGGTACGAGCAGTACTTC. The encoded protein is CSFVSGRYEQYF.

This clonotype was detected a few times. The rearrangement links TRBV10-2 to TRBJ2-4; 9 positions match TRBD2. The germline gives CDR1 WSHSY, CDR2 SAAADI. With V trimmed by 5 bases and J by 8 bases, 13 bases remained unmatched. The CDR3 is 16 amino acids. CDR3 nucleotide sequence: TGCGCCAGCAGTCGTACTCGCGGGGGGGCCGGGGACATTCAGTACTTC. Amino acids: CASSRTRGGAGDIQYF.

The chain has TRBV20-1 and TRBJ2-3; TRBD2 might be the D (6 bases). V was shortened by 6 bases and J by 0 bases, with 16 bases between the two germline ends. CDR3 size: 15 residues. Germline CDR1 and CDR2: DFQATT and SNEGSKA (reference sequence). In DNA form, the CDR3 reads TGCAGTGCCCAAGAGTGGGGGACTAGCACAGATACGCAGTATTTT. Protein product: CSAQEWGTSTDTQYF.

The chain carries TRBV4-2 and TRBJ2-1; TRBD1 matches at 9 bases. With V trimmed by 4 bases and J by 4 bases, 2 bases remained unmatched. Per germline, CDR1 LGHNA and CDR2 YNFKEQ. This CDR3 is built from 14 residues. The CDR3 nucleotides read TGTGCCAGCAGCCGAGGACAGGGGTACAATGAGCAGTTCTTC. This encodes CASSRGQGYNEQFF.

The CDR3 sequence: CASSEIGRTDTQYF. The CDR3 nucleotides are TGTGCCAGCAGTGAAATAGGTCGGACAGATACGCAGTATTTT. The chain has TRBV25-1 and TRBJ2-3; D unclear. Germline V CDR1 and CDR2: MGHDK, SYGVNS. V lost 2 bases to trimming and J lost 3 bases, with 9 bases between them. This CDR3 region has 14 residues.

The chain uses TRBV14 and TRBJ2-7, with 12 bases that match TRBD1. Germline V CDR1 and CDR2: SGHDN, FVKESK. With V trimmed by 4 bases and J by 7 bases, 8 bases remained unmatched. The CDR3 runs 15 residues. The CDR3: CASSPGGTGGREQYF. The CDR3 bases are TGTGCCAGCAGCCCAGGCGGGACAGGGGGCAGGGAGCAGTACTTC.

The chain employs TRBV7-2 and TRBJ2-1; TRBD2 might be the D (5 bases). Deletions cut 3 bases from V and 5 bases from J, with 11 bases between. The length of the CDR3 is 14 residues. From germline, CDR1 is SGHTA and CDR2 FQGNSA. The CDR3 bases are TGTGCCAGCAGCTTTGCTAGCCAGAACAATGAGCAGTTCTTC. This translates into CASSFASQNNEQFF.

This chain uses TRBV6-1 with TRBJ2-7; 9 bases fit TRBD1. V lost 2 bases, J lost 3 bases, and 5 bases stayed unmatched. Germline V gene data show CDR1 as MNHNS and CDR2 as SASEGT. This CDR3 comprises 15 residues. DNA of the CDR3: TGTGCCAGCAGTGAAAGACAGGGGGTATACTACGAGCAGTACTTC. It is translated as CASSERQGVYYEQYF.

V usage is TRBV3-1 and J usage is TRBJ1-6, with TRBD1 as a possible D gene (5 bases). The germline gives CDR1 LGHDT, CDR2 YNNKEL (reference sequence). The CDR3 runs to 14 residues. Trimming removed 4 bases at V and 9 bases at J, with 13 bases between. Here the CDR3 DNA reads TGTGCCAGCAGCCTCCGGGACGCAAGTTCACCCCTCCACTTT. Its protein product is CASSLRDASSPLHF.